A selection of T cell receptor beta chains follows, all from one sample in a study of cytomegalovirus exposure and HLA in healthy donors. Using immunoSEQ multiplex PCR, the repertoire was profiled, and TCRdb retains in-frame clones only, with some absent. The sample shows some 98,000 clones, around 90% of them seen only once. The sequenced material came from PBMCs. The receptor source for this set is a woman aged 25 to 39 in good health and CMV-seronegative. Each CDR3 is given with its conserved first and last residue. A D gene is named only where the DNA matches it firmly. Some rows mark clone size as missing; the rest say once, few, many or name a class of expanded clone.

D gene	clone size	V gene	J gene	CDR3 DNA	CDR3 protein
NA	NA	TRBV7-3	TRBJ2-3	TGTGCCAGCAGCTTGGGAGGAGTAGCTTCATTCGCAGATACGCAGTATTTT	CASSLGGVASFADTQYF
TRBD2	NA	TRBV13	TRBJ2-3	TGTGCCAGCAGCGCCTTGGTGGGGGGCCTGACTAGCGGGAGTACAGATACGCAGTATTTT	CASSALVGGLTSGSTDTQYF
TRBD1	NA	TRBV4-3	TRBJ2-7	TGCGCCAGCAGCCAAGAACCCCAGGGGGCATCCGAGCAGTACTTC	CASSQEPQGASEQYF
NA	NA	TRBV7-9	TRBJ2-1	TGTGCCAGCAGGCCCAACCGGGGTGAGCAGTTCTTC	CASRPNRGEQFF
TRBD2	NA	TRBV19	TRBJ2-1	TGTGCCAGTACCCCCCTTGTGACTAGCGGGAGGCTTGGTGAGCAGTTCTTC	CASTPLVTSGRLGEQFF
TRBD1	NA	TRBV4-1	TRBJ2-1	TGCGCCAGCAGCCCCCCTAACCAGGACAGGGTGGCCTGGTTCTTC	CASSPPNQDRVAWFF
NA	NA	TRBV10-3	TRBJ1-1	TGTGCCATCAGTGAACCCAGTAGGAGCACTGAAGCTTTCTTT	CAISEPSRSTEAFF
TRBD1	NA	TRBV2	TRBJ1-1	TGTGCCAGCAGTCTAGATCAGGGGGAAAACACTGAAGCTTTCTTT	CASSLDQGENTEAFF
TRBD1	NA	TRBV6-5	TRBJ1-2	TGTGCCAGCACCCAGGGGGCGAGGAACTATGGCTACACCTTC	CASTQGARNYGYTF
NA	NA	TRBV5-4	TRBJ2-3	TGTGCCAGCAGCGTGACAGGATTCGCAGATACGCAGTATTTT	CASSVTGFADTQYF
NA	NA	TRBV5-1	TRBJ2-3	TGCGCCAGCAGCTTGAGTGGAGGGACCCGGGGACTTACGCAGTATTTT	CASSLSGGTRGLTQYF
NA	NA	TRBV29-1	TRBJ2-5	TGCAGCGTTCCCCAGGGTCGGGAGACCCAGTACTTC	CSVPQGRETQYF
NA	NA	TRBV6-5	TRBJ2-7	TGTGCCAGCATGACCCTTGGGCGAAGCTACGAGCAGTACTTC	CASMTLGRSYEQYF
TRBD2	once	TRBV7-7	TRBJ2-5	TGTGCTAGCAGCTTAGATAGGACTAGCCCGGGGACCCAGTACTTC	CASSLDRTSPGTQYF
NA	NA	TRBV5-1	TRBJ2-5	TGCGCCAGCAGCTCTCAGAGGGAGACCCAGTACTTC	CASSSQRETQYF
NA	NA	TRBV4-3	TRBJ2-2	TGCGCCAGCAGTAAAACGGTGAACACCGGGGAGCTGTTTTTT	CASSKTVNTGELFF
NA	NA	TRBV7-3	TRBJ1-1	TGTGCCAGCAGTAAAAGCGGGCGGACTGAAGCTTTCTTT	CASSKSGRTEAFF
TRBD2	many	TRBV2	TRBJ2-2	TGTGCCAGCAAGCTCGCTAGCGGGAACACCGGGGAGCTGTTTTTT	CASKLASGNTGELFF
NA	NA	TRBV27	TRBJ2-7	TGTGCCAGCAGTTTAGGTGGGCTTCGCTCCTACGAGCAGTACTTC	CASSLGGLRSYEQYF
NA	NA	TRBV9	TRBJ2-5	TGTGCCAGCAGCGCGGGACTGACGGTGGAGACCCAGTACTTC	CASSAGLTVETQYF
TRBD1	NA	TRBV28	TRBJ1-4	TGTGCCAGCTTCCCCGGGACAGCTAATGAAAAACTGTTTTTT	CASFPGTANEKLFF
NA	once	TRBV4-3	TRBJ1-4	TGCGCCAGCAGCCACCCAGGGGCGCTGGGTGAAAAACTGTTTTTT	CASSHPGALGEKLFF
NA	NA	TRBV19	TRBJ1-1	TGTGCCAGTAGTATTCAGGAGGGAACTGAAGCTTTCTTT	CASSIQEGTEAFF
TRBD2	few	TRBV5-4	TRBJ2-5	TGTGCCAGCAGCTTGGGGCGGGGGGGCATGCAGACCCAGTACTTC	CASSLGRGGMQTQYF
TRBD2	NA	TRBV7-3	TRBJ2-7	TGTGCCAGCAGCCCCAGCGGGGGTACATCCTACGAGCAGTACTTC	CASSPSGGTSYEQYF
NA	NA	TRBV6-5	TRBJ2-7	TGTGCCAGCAGTGACACGGGACACAGCTACGAGCAGTACTTC	CASSDTGHSYEQYF
TRBD1	NA	TRBV10-3	TRBJ2-7	TGTGCCATCAGTGGGGACAGGATAACCTACGAGCAGTACTTC	CAISGDRITYEQYF
NA	NA	TRBV6-1	TRBJ2-7	TGTGCCAGCAGTGAAGCAGGCACAGCCTACGAGCAGTACTTC	CASSEAGTAYEQYF
TRBD1	NA	TRBV27	TRBJ2-1	TGTGCCAGCAGTTCCGGGACAGGGGTTAATTACAATGAGCAGTTCTTC	CASSSGTGVNYNEQFF
TRBD1	NA	TRBV7-9	TRBJ1-2	TGTGCCAGCAGCCGGGACAGATATGGCTACACCTTC	CASSRDRYGYTF
TRBD1	NA	TRBV14	TRBJ1-4	TGTGCCAGCAGTCTTCAGGGGGCGCAAGAAAAACTGTTTTTT	CASSLQGAQEKLFF
TRBD1	NA	TRBV7-9	TRBJ2-3	TGTGCCAGCAGCTTTGAAGGGGGCAGGGATACGCAGTATTTT	CASSFEGGRDTQYF
TRBD2	NA	TRBV7-9	TRBJ2-5	TGTGCCAGCAGCTTTTGGACTAGCGGAGGCCAAGAGACCCAGTACTTC	CASSFWTSGGQETQYF
NA	NA	TRBV18	TRBJ1-2	TGTGCCAGCTCACCGTGGCAGGGTAAAAGCGGCTACACCTTC	CASSPWQGKSGYTF
TRBD2	NA	TRBV7-2	TRBJ2-7	TGTGCCAGCAGCCCATTACGGGAGGCTCGGTACGAGCAGTACTTC	CASSPLREARYEQYF
NA	NA	TRBV15	TRBJ2-1	TGTGCCACCAGCCCACAGGGTGACAATGAGCAGTTCTTC	CATSPQGDNEQFF
NA	NA	TRBV13	TRBJ2-1	TGTGCCAGCAGCTTCGGACAGTTAGAGCAGTTCTTC	CASSFGQLEQFF
NA	once	TRBV5-1	TRBJ1-1	TGCGCCAGCAGCTTGCAGGGGAACACTGAAGCTTTCTTT	CASSLQGNTEAFF
TRBD1	NA	TRBV6-1	TRBJ2-7	TGTGCCAGCAGCCCCACAGGGGACGAGCAGTACTTC	CASSPTGDEQYF
TRBD2	NA	TRBV4-1	TRBJ2-7	TGCGCCAGCAGCCAAGATCGGGGACTAGCGGGGGTTGAGCAGTACTTC	CASSQDRGLAGVEQYF
TRBD2	NA	TRBV10-3	TRBJ2-2	TGTGCCATCAGTGATGAGAGGAGGGAGGGCACCGGGGAGCTGTTTTTT	CAISDERREGTGELFF
TRBD1	NA	TRBV2	TRBJ2-7	TGTGCCAGCGGGATCGACAGGGTCTCCTACGAGCAGTACTTC	CASGIDRVSYEQYF